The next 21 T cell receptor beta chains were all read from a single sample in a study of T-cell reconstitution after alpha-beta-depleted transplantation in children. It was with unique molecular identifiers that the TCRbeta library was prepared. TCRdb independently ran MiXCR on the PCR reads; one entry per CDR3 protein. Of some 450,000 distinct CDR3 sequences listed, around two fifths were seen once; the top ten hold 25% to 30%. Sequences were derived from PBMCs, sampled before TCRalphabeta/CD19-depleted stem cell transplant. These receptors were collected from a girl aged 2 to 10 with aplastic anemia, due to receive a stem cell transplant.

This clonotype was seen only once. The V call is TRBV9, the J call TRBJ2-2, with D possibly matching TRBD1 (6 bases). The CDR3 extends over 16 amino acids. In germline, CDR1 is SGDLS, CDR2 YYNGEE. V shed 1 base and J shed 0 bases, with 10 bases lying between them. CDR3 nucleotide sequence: TGTGCCAGCAGCGTACACAGGGAAGCGAACACCGGGGAGCTGTTTTTT. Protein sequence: CASSVHREANTGELFF.

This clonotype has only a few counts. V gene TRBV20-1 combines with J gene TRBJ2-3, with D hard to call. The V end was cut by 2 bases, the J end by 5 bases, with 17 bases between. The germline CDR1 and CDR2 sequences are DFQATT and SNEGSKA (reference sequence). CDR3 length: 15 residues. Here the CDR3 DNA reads TGCAGTGCTAGACCTCAATTGGAGTTTCAAGATACGCAGTATTTT. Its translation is CSARPQLEFQDTQYF.

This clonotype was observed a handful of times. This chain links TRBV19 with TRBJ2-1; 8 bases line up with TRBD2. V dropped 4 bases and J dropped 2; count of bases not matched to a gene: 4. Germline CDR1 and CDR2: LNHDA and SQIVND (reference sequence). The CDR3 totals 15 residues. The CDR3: CASSNGGRTYNEQFF. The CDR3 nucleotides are TGTGCCAGTAGTAATGGCGGGAGGACCTACAATGAGCAGTTCTTC.

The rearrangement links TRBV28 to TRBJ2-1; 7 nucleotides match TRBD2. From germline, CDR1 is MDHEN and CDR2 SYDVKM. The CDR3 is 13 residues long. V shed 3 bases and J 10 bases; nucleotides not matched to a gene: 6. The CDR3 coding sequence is TGTGCCAGCAGTTTGGCGGGGGATGAAGAGCAGTTCTTC. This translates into CASSLAGDEEQFF.

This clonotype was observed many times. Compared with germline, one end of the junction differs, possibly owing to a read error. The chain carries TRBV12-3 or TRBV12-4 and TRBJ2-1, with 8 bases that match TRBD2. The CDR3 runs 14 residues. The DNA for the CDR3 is TGTGCCAGCAGTATAGCGGGATCCTACAATGAGCAGTTCTTC. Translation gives CASSIAGSYNEQFF.

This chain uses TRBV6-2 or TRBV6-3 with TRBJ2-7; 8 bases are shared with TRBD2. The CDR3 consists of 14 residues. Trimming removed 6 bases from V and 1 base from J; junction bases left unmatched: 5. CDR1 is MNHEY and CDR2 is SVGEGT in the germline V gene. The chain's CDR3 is CASRRAGASYEQYF. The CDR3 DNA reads TGTGCCAGCAGGAGAGCGGGAGCTTCCTACGAGCAGTACTTC.

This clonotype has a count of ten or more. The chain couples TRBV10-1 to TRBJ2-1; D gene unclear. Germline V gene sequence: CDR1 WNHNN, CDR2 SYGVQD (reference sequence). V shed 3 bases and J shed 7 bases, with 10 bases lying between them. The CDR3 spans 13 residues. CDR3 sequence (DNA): TGCGCCAGCAGTGAAGGTCCTTTAAATGAGCAGTTCTTC. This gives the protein CASSEGPLNEQFF.

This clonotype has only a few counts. In DNA form, the CDR3 reads TGCAGTGGTCGGGCAGGTTCTCCCCAAGAGACCCAGTACTTC. Protein product: CSGRAGSPQETQYF. The J gene is TRBJ2-5, the V gene TRBV20-1; no reliable D call. Germline V gene data show CDR1 as DFQATT and CDR2 as SNEGSKA (reference sequence). The length of the CDR3 is 14 residues. Trimming took off 7 bases at V and 1 base at J, with 16 bases between the two ends.

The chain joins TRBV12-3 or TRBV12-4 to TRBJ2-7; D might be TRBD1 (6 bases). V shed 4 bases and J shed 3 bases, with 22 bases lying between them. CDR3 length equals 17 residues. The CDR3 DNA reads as TGTGCCAGCAGTTCCTCCACCCCTACAGGGATCGGCTACGAGCAGTACTTC. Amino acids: CASSSSTPTGIGYEQYF.

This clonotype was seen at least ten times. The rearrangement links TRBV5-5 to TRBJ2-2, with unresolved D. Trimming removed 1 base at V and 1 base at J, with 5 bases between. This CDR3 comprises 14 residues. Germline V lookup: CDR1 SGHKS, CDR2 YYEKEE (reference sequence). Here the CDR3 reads CASSLLGNTGELFF. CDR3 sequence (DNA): TGTGCCAGCAGCTTGCTGGGGAACACCGGGGAGCTGTTTTTT.

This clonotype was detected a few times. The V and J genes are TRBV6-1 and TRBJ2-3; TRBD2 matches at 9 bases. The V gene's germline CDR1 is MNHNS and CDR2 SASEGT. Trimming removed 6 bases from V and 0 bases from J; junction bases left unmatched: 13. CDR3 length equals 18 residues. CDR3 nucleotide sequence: TGTGCCAGCAGAATAATTGGACTAGCGATTTCTAGCACAGATACGCAGTATTTT. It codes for CASRIIGLAISSTDTQYF.

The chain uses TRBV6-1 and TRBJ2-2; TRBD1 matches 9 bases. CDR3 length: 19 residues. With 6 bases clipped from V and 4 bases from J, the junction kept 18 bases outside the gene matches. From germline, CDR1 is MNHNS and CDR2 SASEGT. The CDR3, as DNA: TGTGCCAGCAGACCTCCTACCGGGACAGGGTGGGGCGGCACCGGGGAGCTGTTTTTT. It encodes CASRPPTGTGWGGTGELFF.

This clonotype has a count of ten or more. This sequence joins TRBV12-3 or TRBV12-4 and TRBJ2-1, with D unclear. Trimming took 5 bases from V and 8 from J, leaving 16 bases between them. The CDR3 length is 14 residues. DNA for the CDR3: TGTGCCAGCAGTCCGGACCCTCGTGCGGATGAGCAGTTCTTC. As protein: CASSPDPRADEQFF.

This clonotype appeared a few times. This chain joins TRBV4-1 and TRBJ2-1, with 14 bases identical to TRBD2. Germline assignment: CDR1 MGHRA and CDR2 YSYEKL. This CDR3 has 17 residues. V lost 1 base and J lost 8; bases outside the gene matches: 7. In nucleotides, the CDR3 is TGCGCCAGCAGCCAAGGTCGGGGACTAGCGGGAGTTGATGAGCAGTTCTTC. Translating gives CASSQGRGLAGVDEQFF.

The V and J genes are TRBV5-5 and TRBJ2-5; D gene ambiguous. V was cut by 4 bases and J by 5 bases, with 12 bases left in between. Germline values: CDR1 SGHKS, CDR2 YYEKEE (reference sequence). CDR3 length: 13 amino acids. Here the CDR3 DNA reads TGTGCCAGCAGCCGGGCTAGTGTTGAGACCCAGTACTTC. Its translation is CASSRASVETQYF.

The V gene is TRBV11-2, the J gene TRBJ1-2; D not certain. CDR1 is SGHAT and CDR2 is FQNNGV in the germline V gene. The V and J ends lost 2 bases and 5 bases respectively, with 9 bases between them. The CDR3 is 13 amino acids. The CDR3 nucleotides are TGTGCCAGCAGCTTAAACAGAGAGTATGGCTACACCTTC. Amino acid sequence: CASSLNREYGYTF.

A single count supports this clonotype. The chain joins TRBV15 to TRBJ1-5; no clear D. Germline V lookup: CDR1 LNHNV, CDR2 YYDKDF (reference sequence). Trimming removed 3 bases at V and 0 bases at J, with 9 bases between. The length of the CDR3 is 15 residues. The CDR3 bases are TGTGCCACCAGCAGGAATGTGGGTAGCAATCAGCCCCAGCATTTT. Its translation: CATSRNVGSNQPQHF.

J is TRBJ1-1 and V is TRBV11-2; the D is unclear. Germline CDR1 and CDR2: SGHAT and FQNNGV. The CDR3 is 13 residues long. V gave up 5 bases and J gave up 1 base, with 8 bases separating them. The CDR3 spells CASSRHQNTEAFF. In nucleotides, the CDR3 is TGTGCCAGCAGCCGACATCAGAACACTGAAGCTTTCTTT.

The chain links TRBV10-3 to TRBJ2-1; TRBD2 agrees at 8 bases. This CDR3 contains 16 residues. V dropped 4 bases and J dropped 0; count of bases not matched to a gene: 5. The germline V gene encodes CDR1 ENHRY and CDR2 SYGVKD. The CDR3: CAISAIAGSSYNEQFF. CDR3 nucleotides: TGTGCCATCAGTGCTATAGCGGGGAGCTCCTACAATGAGCAGTTCTTC.

CDR3 residues: CASSFQNSYNEQFF. CDR3 coding DNA: TGTGCCAGCAGCTTCCAGAACTCCTACAATGAGCAGTTCTTC. This chain connects TRBV7-9 to TRBJ2-1; D remains unclear. Germline V gives CDR1 SEHNR, CDR2 FQNEAQ (reference sequence). Deletions cut 3 bases from V and 0 bases from J, with 6 bases between. The CDR3 covers 14 residues.

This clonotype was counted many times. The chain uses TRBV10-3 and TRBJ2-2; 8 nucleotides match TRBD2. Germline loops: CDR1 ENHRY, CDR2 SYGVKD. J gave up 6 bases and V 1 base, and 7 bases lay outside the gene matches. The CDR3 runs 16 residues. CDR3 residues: CAISELRAGASGELFF. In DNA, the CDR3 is TGTGCCATCAGTGAGTTAAGAGCGGGAGCCTCCGGGGAGCTGTTTTTT.